This TCR beta chain was found in a study of shared clonotypes between healthy human individuals (dated by TCRdb to about 2020). About the study as a whole: Two women and a few men aged 18 to 49 years were included in the cohort. Libraries were prepared and TCR repertoires were sequenced by different laboratories using diverse techniques, in order to increase sequencing depth and limit assay-specific biases. Blood TCR repertoires of several healthy adults were deeply sequenced to estimate repertoire size and the extent of clonotype sharing between individuals. Between about 0.9 and 10 billion PBMCs per donor were obtained by leukapheresis. For each donor, CD4 naive and CD4 memory were each given three plates, CD8 naive was given two plates, and CD8 memory was given one plate.

TCR CDR3 regions were amplified from genomic DNA by multiplex PCR using the deep immunoSEQ assay. Genomic DNA extracted from each cell subset was distributed evenly over all wells of several immunoSEQ 96-well plates, and each plate served as one replicate. Each replicate PCR for sorted subsets received about 180 ng genomic DNA, equal to about 30,000 T cell genomes. The purified libraries were quantified using a Qubit 3.0 fluorometer, sized with a Bioanalyzer 2100, and then quantified again using the KAPA Library Quantification kit. A separate single-read 150-cycle Illumina NextSeq 550 flow cell was used to sequence each immunoSEQ 96-well plate. In the source study's methods: The immunoSEQ output contained only junctional sequences without quality scores, so filtering could not match that applied to full-length reads. To assign V/J genes and CDR3, sequences were annotated against IMGT germline references using PyIR, a Python wrapper for IgBLAST v1.9. Any read was removed if the V/J assignment was weak (E-value above 1e-6), the CDR3 was missing, or the read contained stop codons, out-of-frame junctions, or ambiguous translated residues. V3J clonotypes were defined by identical inferred V gene, J gene, and CDR3 amino acid sequence. Percentage overlap between repertoires was computed as shared unique clonotypes divided by the size of the smaller repertoire. Richness of each repertoire was evaluated using RTK rarefaction, the Chao1 estimator, and Recon v2.1 estimates of unobserved clonotypes. OLGA was used to compute generation probabilities for all TCRbeta clonotypes that the gDNA method yielded from a handful of donors. What TCRdb holds here is the immuneACCESS table cut down to in-frame rearrangements. Part of the clones is not present; checked against another copy, under half of the missing clones reflect an unresolved V gene, and the others are unexplained. V, J and clone size are taken as reported in that table, and D and trimming were inferred from the DNA itself. The sample yields some 500,000 clones; roughly 95% were counted once. The ten largest clonotypes hold 0.055% to 0.075% of the sample.

General conclusions and limits of the study: Larger estimated clonotype richness was generally found for naive subsets than for memory subsets. Clonotypes shared by all four sorted-subset donors showed higher generation probabilities than non-shared clonotypes. Because the study included only a small number of donors, the genetic and exposure-history diversity represented was limited. Even with the large sequencing depth, rarefaction of the sorted-subset datasets indicated that sequencing was incomplete. When four donors were compared, the shared fraction of clonotypes was around 4.6% for naive CD4, 3.5% to 4% for naive CD8, roughly 2.5% for memory CD4, and under 0.5% for memory CD8. Sampling was restricted to blood, and TCR repertoires in tissues likely differ from the TCR repertoires found in blood. Based on pairwise subsampling, the degree of clonotype sharing among donors was expected to be affected by sequencing depth.

The donors were healthy, HIV-negative adults who had no recently reported acute infections or vaccinations. All donors were Caucasian adults living in Nashville, Tennessee, USA. CD4+ T cells were enriched by magnetic negative selection, after which naive cells were positively selected on CD45RA and the negative fraction was taken as the memory subset. Blood was obtained by leukapheresis, after which PBMCs were separated by Ficoll-Histopaque density gradient centrifugation and cryopreserved in liquid nitrogen vapor phase. Analytical flow cytometry was used to check the purity and quantity of each magnetically sorted T cell population. From each sorted fraction, genomic DNA was isolated and quantified by UV absorbance on a Nanodrop 2000c. As regards this clone: Its antigen remains undetermined. No base-level quality is on record; no much larger clone is a single base apart.

This receptor was taken from a woman in her 30s in good health. Sample: naive CD4+ T cells sorted from blood. What this sample's cell subset or site label stands for: CD45RA+ positively selected.

At the DNA level, the sequence is TGTGCCAGCAGCGTAGACGGATTCGCCTACGAGCAGTACTTC. It translates as CASSVDGFAYEQYF. The chain is assembled from TRBV9 and TRBJ2-7; a confident D gene designation cannot be given. The CDR3 contains 14 residues, cysteine and phenylalanine counted. The CDR3 DNA has 42 bases and is translated from base 1. The germline V gene specifies SGDLS as CDR1 and YYNGEE as CDR2. Trimming at the junction amounts to 0 bases on V and 2 bases on J, and the germline ends lie 9 bases apart.